The 7 T cell receptor beta chains below come from one sample, sequenced in a study of T-cell reconstitution after alpha-beta-depleted transplantation in children. Preparation of the TCRbeta library involved a method that used unique molecular identifiers. TCRdb independently ran MiXCR on the PCR reads; one entry per CDR3 protein. The data hold 180,000 or so distinct CDR3 sequences, with 6.3% observed a single time. The sequenced sample was PBMCs, obtained before TCRalphabeta/CD19-depleted stem cell transplant. The receptors were sampled from a girl under three years old with combined immunodeficiency, due to receive a stem cell transplant.

This clonotype showed up many times. The genes are TRBV6-5 and TRBJ2-2, with 10 bases matching TRBD2. V lost 10 bases, J lost 3 bases, and 8 bases stayed unmatched. The CDR3 spans 15 residues. Germline V gene sequence: CDR1 MNHEY, CDR2 SVGAGI. The CDR3, as DNA: TGTGCCACCGTAGGGACTAGCGTTTACACCGGGGAGCTGTTTTTT. Translation gives CATVGTSVYTGELFF.

V is TRBV27 and J is TRBJ1-6; possibly TRBD1 for D (6 bases). CDR1 is MNHEY, CDR2 SMNVEV, per germline (reference sequence). The CDR3 is 16 residues long. The ends were cut back, 6 bases at V and 7 bases at J, with 19 bases in the middle. In DNA form, the CDR3 reads TGTGCCAGCAGCCCCACCAGTGACAGGAGGAATTCACCCCTCCACTTT. This gives the protein CASSPTSDRRNSPLHF.

This clonotype was seen at least ten times. CDR3 amino acids: CASSFGNTGELFF. The CDR3 DNA reads as TGTGCCAGCAGCTTCGGGAACACCGGGGAGCTGTTTTTT. The rearrangement joins TRBV7-7 to TRBJ2-2; D remains ambiguous. CDR3 size: 13 residues. The germline gives CDR1 SSHAT, CDR2 FNYEAQ (reference sequence). V was clipped by 3 bases and J by 1 base, with 3 bases between them.

The rearrangement uses TRBV7-2 and TRBJ1-2; D perhaps matches TRBD1 (6 bases). Trimming took off 5 bases at V and 4 bases at J, with 26 bases between the two ends. CDR1 is SGHTA and CDR2 is FQGNSA in the germline V gene. CDR3 length: 18 amino acids. The chain's CDR3 is CASSRDGGFVRFGYGYTF. For the CDR3, the DNA is TGTGCCAGCAGCCGAGACGGGGGCTTCGTAAGGTTCGGCTATGGCTACACCTTC. The variable domain in full, with the rest retrieved from reference TRBV7-2 and TRBJ1-2, is GAGVSQSPSNKVTEKGKDVELRCDPISGHTALYWYRQSLGQGLEFLIYFQGNSAPDKSGLPSDRFSAERTGGSVSTLTIQRTQQEDSAVYLCASSRDGGFVRFGYGYTFGSGTRLTVV.

This clonotype was observed many times. The V and J genes are TRBV29-1 and TRBJ1-1; D perhaps matches TRBD1 (6 bases). Trimming pared 5 bases from V and 5 bases from J, leaving 30 bases between. This CDR3 spans 18 amino acids. In germline, CDR1 is SQVTM, CDR2 ANQGSEA. The CDR3 DNA reads TGCAGCGTTCGTAACCCCTCCTTTGGACAGAGCGCAAGGACTGAAGCTTTCTTT. Translation: CSVRNPSFGQSARTEAFF.

This clonotype was detected a few times. V is TRBV29-1 and J is TRBJ2-7; 8 nucleotides line up with TRBD1. This CDR3 spans 12 amino acids. J was trimmed by 5 bases and V by 7 bases; bases with no gene match: 7. Germline V CDR1 and CDR2: SQVTM, ANQGSEA. Here the CDR3 reads CSAGQGEDEQYF. Here the CDR3 DNA reads TGCAGCGCTGGACAGGGTGAGGACGAGCAGTACTTC.

This clonotype was seen a few times. A much larger clone lies one base from this, so it may be a read error. The V call is TRBV20-1, the J call TRBJ2-2; the match to TRBD2 covers 10 bases. Germline CDR1 reads DFQATT; CDR2 reads SNEGSKA (reference sequence). This CDR3 contains 16 residues. CDR3: CCARPRTSGNTGELFF. The CDR3 nucleotides are TGCTGTGCTAGACCACGGACTAGCGGGAACACCGGGGAGCTGTTTTTT.